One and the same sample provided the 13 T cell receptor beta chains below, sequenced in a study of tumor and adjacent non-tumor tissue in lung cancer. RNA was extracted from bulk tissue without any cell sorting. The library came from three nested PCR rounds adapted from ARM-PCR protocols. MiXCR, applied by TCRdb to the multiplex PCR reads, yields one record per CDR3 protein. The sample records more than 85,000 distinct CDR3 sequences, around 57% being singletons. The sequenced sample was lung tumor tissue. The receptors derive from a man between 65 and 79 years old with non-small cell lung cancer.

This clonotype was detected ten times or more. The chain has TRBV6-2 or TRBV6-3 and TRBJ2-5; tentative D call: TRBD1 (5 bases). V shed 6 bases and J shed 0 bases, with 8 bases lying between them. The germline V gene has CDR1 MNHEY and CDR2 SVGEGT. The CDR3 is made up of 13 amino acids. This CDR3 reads CASRTTDQETQYF. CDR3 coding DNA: TGTGCCAGCAGAACGACAGACCAAGAGACCCAGTACTTC.

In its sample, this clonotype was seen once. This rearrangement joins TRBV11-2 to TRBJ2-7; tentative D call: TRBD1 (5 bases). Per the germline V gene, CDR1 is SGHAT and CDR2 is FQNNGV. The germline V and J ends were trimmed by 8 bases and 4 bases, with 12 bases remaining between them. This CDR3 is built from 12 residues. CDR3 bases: TGTGCCAGCTTAGATCCAGGGTACGAGCAGTACTTC. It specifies CASLDPGYEQYF.

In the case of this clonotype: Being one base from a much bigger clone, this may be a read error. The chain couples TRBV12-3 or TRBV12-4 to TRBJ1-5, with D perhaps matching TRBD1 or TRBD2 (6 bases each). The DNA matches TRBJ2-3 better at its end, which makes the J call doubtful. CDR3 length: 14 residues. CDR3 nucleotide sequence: TGTGCCAGCAACGGAGGGGGGCGCAATCAGCCCCAGTATTTT. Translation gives CASNGGGRNQPQYF.

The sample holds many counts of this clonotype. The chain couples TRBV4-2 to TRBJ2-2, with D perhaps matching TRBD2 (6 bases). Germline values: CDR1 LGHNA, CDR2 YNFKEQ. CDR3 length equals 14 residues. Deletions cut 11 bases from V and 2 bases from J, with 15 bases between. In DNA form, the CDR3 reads TGTGCCTTCGGAGCAGGACTAAACACCGGGGAGCTGTTTTTT. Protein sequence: CAFGAGLNTGELFF.

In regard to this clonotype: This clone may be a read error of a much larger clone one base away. The CDR3 loop reads CASTRLGASPYGQYF. The CDR3 bases are TGTGCCAGCACCCGATTGGGGGCTAGCCCCTACGGGCAGTACTTC. The rearrangement uses TRBV28 and TRBJ2-7, with D possibly matching TRBD1 (6 bases). The CDR3 runs 15 residues. Germline CDR1 reads MDHEN; CDR2 reads SYDVKM.

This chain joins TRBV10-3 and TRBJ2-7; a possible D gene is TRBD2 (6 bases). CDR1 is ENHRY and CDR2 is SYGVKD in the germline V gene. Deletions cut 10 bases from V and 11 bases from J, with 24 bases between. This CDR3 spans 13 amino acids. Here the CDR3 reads CANAASVSGDEYF. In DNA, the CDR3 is TGTGCCAACGCTGCTAGCGTTTCGGGCGATGAGTACTTC.

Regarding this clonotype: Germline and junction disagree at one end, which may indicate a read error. The CDR3 DNA follows: TGCAGCGTTGAAACTAGCGGGGTAGACTATGGGGCCAACGACCTGACTTTC. Protein: CSVETSGVDYGANDLTF. The chain carries TRBV29-1 and TRBJ2-6, with 10 bases identical to TRBD2. Germline values: CDR1 SQVTM, CDR2 ANQGSEA. The CDR3 runs 17 residues.

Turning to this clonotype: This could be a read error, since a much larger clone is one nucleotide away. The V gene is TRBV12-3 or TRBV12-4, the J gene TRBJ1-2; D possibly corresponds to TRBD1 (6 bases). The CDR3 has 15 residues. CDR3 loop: CASRVGQSSNYGYAF. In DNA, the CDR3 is TGTGCCAGCAGAGTTGGACAGTCCTCTAACTATGGCTACGCCTTC.

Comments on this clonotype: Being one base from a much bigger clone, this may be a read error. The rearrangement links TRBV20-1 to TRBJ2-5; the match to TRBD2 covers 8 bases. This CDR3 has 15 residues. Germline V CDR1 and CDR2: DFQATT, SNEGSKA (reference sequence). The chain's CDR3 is CSVRDGGDPQETQYF. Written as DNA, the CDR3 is TGCAGTGTTAGAGACGGGGGGGACCCTCAAGAGACCCAGTACTTC.

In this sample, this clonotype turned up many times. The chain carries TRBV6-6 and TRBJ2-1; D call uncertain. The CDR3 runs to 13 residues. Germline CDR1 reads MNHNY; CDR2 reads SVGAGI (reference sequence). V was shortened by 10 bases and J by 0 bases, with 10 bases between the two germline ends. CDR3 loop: CATSRSSYNEQFF. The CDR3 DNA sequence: TGTGCCACCTCACGGAGCTCCTACAATGAGCAGTTCTTC.

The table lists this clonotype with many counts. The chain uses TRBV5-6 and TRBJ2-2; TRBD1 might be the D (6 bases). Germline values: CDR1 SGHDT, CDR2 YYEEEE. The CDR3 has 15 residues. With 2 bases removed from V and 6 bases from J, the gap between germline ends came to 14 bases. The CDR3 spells CASSLRGSRAGELFF. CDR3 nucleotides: TGTGCCAGCAGCTTAAGGGGGTCAAGAGCCGGGGAGCTGTTTTTT. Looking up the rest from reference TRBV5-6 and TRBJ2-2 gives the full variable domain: DAGVTQSPTHLIKTRGQQVTLRCSPKSGHDTVSWYQQALGQGPQFIFQYYEEEERQRGNFPDRFSGHQFPNYSSELNVNALLLGDSALYLCASSLRGSRAGELFFGEGSRLTVL.

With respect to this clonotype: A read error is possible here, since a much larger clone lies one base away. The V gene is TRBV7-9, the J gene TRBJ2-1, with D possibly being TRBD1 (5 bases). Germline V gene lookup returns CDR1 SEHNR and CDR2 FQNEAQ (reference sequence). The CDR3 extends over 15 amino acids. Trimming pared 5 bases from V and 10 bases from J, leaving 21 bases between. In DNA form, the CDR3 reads TGTGCCAGCAGCCCCCCGTCCGACAGTGGGCGCGAGCAGTTCTTC. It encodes CASSPPSDSGREQFF.

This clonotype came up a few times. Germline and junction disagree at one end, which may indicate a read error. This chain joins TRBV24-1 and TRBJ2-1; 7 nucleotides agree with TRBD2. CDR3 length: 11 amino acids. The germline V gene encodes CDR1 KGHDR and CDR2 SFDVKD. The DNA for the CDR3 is TGTGTCACCGGGACTACAAACGAGCAGTTCTTC. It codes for CVTGTTNEQFF.